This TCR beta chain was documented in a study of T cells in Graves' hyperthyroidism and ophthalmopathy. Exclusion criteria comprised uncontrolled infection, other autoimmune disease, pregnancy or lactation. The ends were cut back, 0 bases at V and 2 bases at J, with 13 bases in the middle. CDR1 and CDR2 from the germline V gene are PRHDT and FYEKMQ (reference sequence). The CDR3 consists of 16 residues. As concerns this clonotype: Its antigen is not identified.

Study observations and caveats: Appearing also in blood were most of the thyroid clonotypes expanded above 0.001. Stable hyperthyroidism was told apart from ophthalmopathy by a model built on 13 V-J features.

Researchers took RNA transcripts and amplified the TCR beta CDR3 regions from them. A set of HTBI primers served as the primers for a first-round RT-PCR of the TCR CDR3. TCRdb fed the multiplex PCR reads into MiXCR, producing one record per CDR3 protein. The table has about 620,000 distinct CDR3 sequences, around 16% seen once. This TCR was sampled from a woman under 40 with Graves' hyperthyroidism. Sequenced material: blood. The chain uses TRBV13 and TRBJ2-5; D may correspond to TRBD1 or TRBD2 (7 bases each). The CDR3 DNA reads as TGTGCCAGCAGCTTAGGCCAGGGGGGGGCTCAAGAGACCCAGTACTTC. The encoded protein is CASSLGQGGAQETQYF.